This record looks at one TCR beta chain sequence and its context. What it binds is unknown. The source of the sample is a study of CD8 T cells in Susac syndrome. Reverse transcription of roughly 0.5 to 1 ug RNA was carried out with random hexamers. The method of amplification for TCR beta CDR3 was immunoSEQ multiplex PCR, covering 54 Vbeta and 13 Jbeta. MiXCR, applied by TCRdb to the immunoSEQ multiplex PCR reads, yields one record per CDR3 protein. The data contain under 95,000 distinct CDR3 sequences, around 93% of them singletons. Study-wide points: Within total CD8+ repertoires, more than 15 Susac-specific public clones were found, and within CD8+ TEMRA repertoires, five.

The germline CDR1 and CDR2 sequences are LGHDT and YNNKEL (reference sequence). Trimming took off 1 base at V and 4 bases at J, with 8 bases between the two ends. CDR3 length: 13 residues. Sequencing of TCR beta, carried out with a high-throughput approach, was applied to CD8+ and CD4+ T cells from the blood. While CD8+ and CD4+ T cells were isolated negatively, TEMRA cells were enriched by FACS. The source is a human donor with Susac syndrome. The chain couples TRBV3-1 to TRBJ2-7; D is uncertain. Sequences were obtained from CD8+ T cells from PBMCs. DNA for the CDR3: TGTGCCAGCAGCCAAGCGGAGCTATACGAGCAGTACTTC. Amino acids: CASSQAELYEQYF.